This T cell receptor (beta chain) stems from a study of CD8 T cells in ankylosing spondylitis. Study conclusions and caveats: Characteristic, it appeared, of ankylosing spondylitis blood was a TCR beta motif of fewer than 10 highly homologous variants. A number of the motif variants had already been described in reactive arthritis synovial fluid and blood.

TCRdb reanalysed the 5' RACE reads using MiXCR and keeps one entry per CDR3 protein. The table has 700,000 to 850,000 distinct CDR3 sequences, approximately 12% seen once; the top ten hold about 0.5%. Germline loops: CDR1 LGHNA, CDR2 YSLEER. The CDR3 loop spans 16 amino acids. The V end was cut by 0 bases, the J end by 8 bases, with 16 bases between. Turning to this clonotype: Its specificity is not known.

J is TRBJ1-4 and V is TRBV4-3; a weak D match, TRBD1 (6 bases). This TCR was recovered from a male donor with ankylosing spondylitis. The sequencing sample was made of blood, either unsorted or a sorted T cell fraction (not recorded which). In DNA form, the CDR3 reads TGCGCCAGCAGCCAAGATAAACCAGGGGACCTGGAAAAACTGTTTTTT. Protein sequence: CASSQDKPGDLEKLFF.